Following are 26 T cell receptor beta chains from one sample sequenced in a study of T cells after yellow fever vaccination. Each CDR3 protein is one row after TCRdb ran MiXCR on the 5' RACE reads. The sample holds about 50,000 distinct CDR3 sequences, approximately 6% seen once. This specimen consisted of PBMCs, either bulk or a sorted T-cell subset (CD4+, CD8+, memory, or dextramer-sorted; not recorded which), obtained on the day of the yellow fever booster vaccination. These receptors were obtained from a man aged 18 to 29 who received the YFV17D yellow fever vaccine.

J is TRBJ2-3 and V is TRBV4-3; D ambiguous. CDR3 length: 16 residues. The ends were cut back, 0 bases at V and 5 bases at J, with 15 bases in the middle. Germline CDR1 reads LGHNA; CDR2 reads YSLEER. CDR3 nucleotide sequence: TGCGCCAGCAGCCAAGATGTGGCAGCCCCCAGAGATACGCAGTATTTT. This codes for CASSQDVAAPRDTQYF.

This clonotype was counted only a few times. The CDR3 nucleotides read TGTGCCAGCAGTTCCCGGGGCAGGGGCGGGGGTCAGCCCCAGCATTTT. Amino acids: CASSSRGRGGGQPQHF. V and J are TRBV28 and TRBJ1-5, with D possibly being TRBD1 (6 bases). V lost 4 bases and J 6 bases, leaving 19 bases between the germline ends. Germline lookup yields CDR1 MDHEN and CDR2 SYDVKM. The CDR3 spans 16 residues.

This clonotype was observed a handful of times. V and J are TRBV18 and TRBJ2-5; a weak D match, TRBD2 (6 bases). V shed 3 bases and J shed 4 bases, with 12 bases lying between them. The germline V gene has CDR1 KGHSH and CDR2 LQKENI. CDR3 size: 14 residues. CDR3 region: CASSPDLGGETQYF. In DNA, the CDR3 is TGTGCCAGCTCACCGGACCTGGGGGGAGAGACCCAGTACTTC.

The table lists this clonotype with many counts. This chain links TRBV7-2 with TRBJ2-2; D is ambiguous. The ends were cut back, 2 bases at V and 4 bases at J, with 11 bases in the middle. The CDR3 runs to 15 residues. Per the germline V gene, CDR1 is SGHTA and CDR2 is FQGNSA. The CDR3 loop reads CASSLSGQTTGELFF. The CDR3 nucleotides read TGTGCCAGCAGCTTATCTGGTCAGACCACCGGGGAGCTGTTTTTT.

The J gene is TRBJ1-3, the V gene TRBV6-6; no definite D call. CDR1 is MNHNY, CDR2 SVGAGI, per germline (reference sequence). Between the trimmed V and J ends, which lost 2 bases and 4 bases, there was a span of 12 bases. This CDR3 contains 15 residues. The CDR3 DNA sequence: TGTGCCAGCAGTTACGAGGGAGATCCCGGAAACACCATATATTTT. Translation: CASSYEGDPGNTIYF.

This clonotype has ten or more counts. The chain combines TRBV12-3 or TRBV12-4 with TRBJ2-7; TRBD1 or TRBD2 may be the D gene (5 bases each). Trimming removed 3 bases from V and 3 bases from J, with 9 bases in between. This CDR3 region has 13 residues. Written as DNA, the CDR3 is TGTGCCAGCAGTTTGGGGACGGGCTACGAGCAGTACGTC. Its protein is CASSLGTGYEQYV.

The gene calls are TRBV29-1 and TRBJ2-3, with 7 bases fitting TRBD1. CDR3 length: 13 amino acids. The germline gives CDR1 SQVTM, CDR2 ANQGSEA. The V segment lost 7 bases and the J segment 3 bases; nucleotides outside the gene matches: 7. The CDR3 region is CSALQGQTDTQYF. The CDR3 DNA is TGCAGCGCCTTACAGGGGCAAACAGATACGCAGTATTTT.

This clonotype was recorded many times. The chain joins TRBV7-3 to TRBJ1-1, with unresolved D. Germline lookup yields CDR1 SGHTA and CDR2 FQGTGA. The CDR3 is made up of 14 amino acids. V dropped 2 bases and J dropped 6 bases, with 13 bases sitting between them. The CDR3 DNA reads TGTGCCAGCAGCTTAGGCGGGGTCGACCCTGAAGCTTTCTTT. Amino acid sequence: CASSLGGVDPEAFF. The entire variable domain, with the rest obtained from reference TRBV7-3 and TRBJ1-1, is as follows: GAGVSQTPSNKVTEKGKYVELRCDPISGHTALYWYRQSLGQGPEFLIYFQGTGAADDSGLPNDRFFAVRPEGSVSTLKIQRTERGDSAVYLCASSLGGVDPEAFFGQGTRLTVV.

The chain couples TRBV7-9 to TRBJ1-1; 9 bases align to TRBD1. CDR1 is SEHNR, CDR2 FQNEAQ, per germline (reference sequence). This CDR3 contains 15 residues. Trimming at V came to 3 bases and at J to 5 bases, leaving 7 bases not matched to a gene. The chain's CDR3 is CASSFSRTGVTEAFF. The DNA of the CDR3 is TGTGCCAGCAGCTTTTCAAGGACAGGGGTGACTGAAGCTTTCTTT.

This clonotype has just a few counts. J is TRBJ1-2 and V is TRBV5-4; D possibly corresponds to TRBD1 (5 bases). The CDR3 runs to 13 residues. Germline V gives CDR1 SGHNT, CDR2 YYREEE (reference sequence). The V gene lost 5 bases and the J gene lost 5 bases, with 13 bases spanning the gap. The CDR3 DNA reads TGTGCCAGCAGTCCTAGGGAGGGGTATGGCTACACCTTC. Translating gives CASSPREGYGYTF.

This clonotype was counted ten times or more. The rearrangement joins TRBV5-1 to TRBJ2-3; D may be TRBD1 (6 bases). CDR3 length: 15 residues. Trimming removed 0 bases at V and 3 bases at J, with 11 bases between. Germline CDR1 and CDR2: SGHRS and YFSETQ. CDR3 sequence: CASSLVSRGTDTQYF. CDR3 nucleotide sequence: TGCGCCAGCAGCTTGGTCTCCAGGGGAACAGATACGCAGTATTTT.

This clonotype has ten or more counts. J is TRBJ1-1 and V is TRBV7-6; TRBD1 might be the D (5 bases). CDR1 is SGHVS and CDR2 is FNYEAQ in the germline V gene. This CDR3 has 12 residues. Trimming cost V 4 bases and J 4 bases, with 7 bases left between them. CDR3 bases: TGTGCCAGCAGCTCCGGGGGCACTGAAGCTTTCTTT. It codes for CASSSGGTEAFF. The full variable domain, rest sourced from reference TRBV7-6 and TRBJ1-1, is GAGVSQSPRYKVTKRGQDVALRCDPISGHVSLYWYRQALGQGPEFLTYFNYEAQQDKSGLPNDRFSAERPEGSISTLTIQRTEQRDSAMYRCASSSGGTEAFFGQGTRLTVV.

This clonotype has at least ten counts. This sequence joins TRBV30 and TRBJ2-2; D gene ambiguous. Germline V gene data show CDR1 as GTSNPN and CDR2 as SVGIG (reference sequence). Between the trimmed V and J ends, which lost 2 bases and 7 bases, there was a span of 11 bases. The length of the CDR3 is 13 residues. CDR3 in amino acids: CAWSLVGGGELFF. CDR3 DNA sequence: TGTGCCTGGAGTCTGGTAGGCGGCGGGGAGCTGTTTTTT. The full variable domain, with the rest looked up from reference TRBV30 and TRBJ2-2, is SQTIHQWPATLVQPVGSPLSLECTVEGTSNPNLYWYRQAAGRGLQLLFYSVGIGQISSEVPQNLSASRPQDRQFILSSKKLLLSDSGFYLCAWSLVGGGELFFGEGSRLTVL.

This clonotype has more than one count but fewer than ten. V gene TRBV5-5 combines with J gene TRBJ1-4; D possibly corresponds to TRBD1 (6 bases). CDR1 is SGHKS and CDR2 is YYEKEE in the germline V gene (reference sequence). The length of the CDR3 is 16 residues. V was pared by 4 bases and J by 7 bases, with 20 bases between. As DNA, the CDR3 is TGTGCCAGCAGCGCCGCTCCAGGGGCTTGGGGTGAAAAACTGTTTTTT. Residues: CASSAAPGAWGEKLFF. Filled out from reference TRBV5-5 and TRBJ1-4, the complete variable domain reads DAGVTQSPTHLIKTRGQQVTLRCSPISGHKSVSWYQQVLGQGPQFIFQYYEKEERGRGNFPDRFSARQFPNYSSELNVNALLLGDSALYLCASSAAPGAWGEKLFFGSGTQLSVL.

This clonotype appeared many times. This sequence joins TRBV6-2 or TRBV6-3 and TRBJ1-2, with TRBD1 as a possible D gene (5 bases). There are 14 residues in the CDR3. Between the trimmed V and J ends, which lost 2 bases and 4 bases, there was a span of 11 bases. CDR1 MNHEY and CDR2 SVGEGT come from the germline V gene. The CDR3 is CASSYAGGPYGYTF. Written as DNA, the CDR3 is TGTGCCAGCAGTTACGCCGGGGGACCCTATGGCTACACCTTC.

This clonotype was found many times. The chain carries TRBV4-3 and TRBJ1-4, with 8 bases aligning to TRBD1. This CDR3 has 19 residues. V shed 4 bases and J 0 bases; nucleotides not matched to a gene: 13. The germline gives CDR1 LGHNA, CDR2 YSLEER. The DNA of the CDR3 is TGCGCCAGCAGCCCCCGGACAGGGACTCAACTGACAACTAATGAAAAACTGTTTTTT. Protein sequence: CASSPRTGTQLTTNEKLFF.

This clonotype appeared many times. CDR3 nucleotides: TGCAGTGCCGACGCCGGGACAGGGGGGAATGAGCAGTTCTTC. This sequence encodes CSADAGTGGNEQFF. This sequence joins TRBV20-1 and TRBJ2-1, with TRBD1 matching over 11 bases. The CDR3 length is 14 residues. J gave up 7 bases and V 6 bases, and 8 bases lay outside the gene matches. Per the germline V gene, CDR1 is DFQATT and CDR2 is SNEGSKA (reference sequence).

V gene TRBV6-2 or TRBV6-3 combines with J gene TRBJ2-1; possibly TRBD2 for D (5 bases). Germline CDR1 MNHEY, CDR2 SVGEGT. This CDR3 contains 15 residues. The ends were cut back, 2 bases at V and 0 bases at J, with 8 bases in the middle. CDR3 loop: CASSYTGSSYNEQFF. CDR3 nucleotides: TGTGCCAGCAGTTACACGGGAAGCTCCTACAATGAGCAGTTCTTC.

The V and J genes are TRBV12-3 or TRBV12-4 and TRBJ1-1; D is unresolved. The CDR3 spans 15 residues. With 6 bases removed from V and 2 bases from J, the gap between germline ends came to 16 bases. CDR3 DNA sequence: TGTGCCAGCAGGAAGACGAGCCCCCCCAACACTGAAGCTTTCTTT. Its translation: CASRKTSPPNTEAFF.

This clonotype was detected ten times or more. The chain carries TRBV10-2 and TRBJ2-3; D is unclear. Deletions cut 8 bases from V and 0 bases from J, with 12 bases between. This CDR3 contains 14 residues. Germline values: CDR1 WSHSY, CDR2 SAAADI. DNA for the CDR3: TGCGCCAGCGTTGGGGTTTCTAGCACAGATACGCAGTATTTT. Its protein is CASVGVSSTDTQYF.

This clonotype appeared many times. This chain connects TRBV6-2 or TRBV6-3 to TRBJ2-1; TRBD1 might be the D (6 bases). Trimming shortened V by 4 bases and J by 4 bases, and 17 bases separated the two germline ends. In germline, CDR1 is MNHEY, CDR2 SVGEGT. CDR3 length: 16 residues. CDR3 bases: TGTGCCAGCAGTTGGAACAGGGCGCCCCTATACAATGAGCAGTTCTTC. This gives the protein CASSWNRAPLYNEQFF.

Note on this clonotype: A much larger clone lies one base from this, so it may be a read error. The V and J genes are TRBV7-8 and TRBJ2-5; D gene uncertain. Germline assignment: CDR1 SGHVS and CDR2 FQNEAQ. Trimming stripped 1 base from V and 2 bases from J, with 14 bases between. The length of the CDR3 is 16 residues. The CDR3 protein is CASSLETGPIQETQYF. The CDR3 DNA is TGTGCCAGCAGCTTAGAGACCGGACCGATACAAGAGACCCAGTACTTC.

This chain joins TRBV14 and TRBJ2-5; D uncertain. This CDR3 region has 15 residues. The germline V gene encodes CDR1 SGHDN and CDR2 FVKESK. Trimming took 1 base from V and 5 from J, leaving 14 bases between them. CDR3 DNA sequence: TGTGCCAGCAGCCAAGTGAGGACCGGGCGGGAGACCCAGTACTTC. It translates to CASSQVRTGRETQYF.

This clonotype was observed many times. V and J are TRBV6-6 and TRBJ2-7; perhaps TRBD1 as D (5 bases). The CDR3 extends over 13 amino acids. The germline V gene encodes CDR1 MNHNY and CDR2 SVGAGI (reference sequence). Trimming removed 6 bases at V and 7 bases at J, with 16 bases between. The CDR3 bases are TGTGCCAGCAGCCCCACAGGTCCTGGGGAGCAGTACGTC. Its translation: CASSPTGPGEQYV.

This clonotype occurred a few times. CDR3 loop: CASMPRDRRGYGYTF. The CDR3 bases are TGTGCCAGCATGCCAAGGGACAGGCGGGGATATGGCTACACCTTC. The chain uses TRBV27 and TRBJ1-2, with 8 bases identical to TRBD1. The CDR3 has 15 amino acids. After removal of 7 bases from V and 5 bases from J, the junction contained 12 bases not matched to a gene. Germline V lookup: CDR1 MNHEY, CDR2 SMNVEV (reference sequence).

This clonotype has ten or more counts. The chain combines TRBV7-9 with TRBJ2-3; 8 nucleotides align to TRBD2. This CDR3 comprises 14 residues. Germline V gene sequence: CDR1 SEHNR, CDR2 FQNEAQ (reference sequence). Losses at the gene ends were 5 bases for V and 3 bases for J; bases not matched to a gene: 4. The CDR3: CASSRGGWTDTQYF. For the CDR3, the DNA is TGTGCCAGCAGCCGGGGGGGCTGGACAGATACGCAGTATTTT.